This TCR beta chain was obtained from a study of blood T cell repertoires in COVID-19. Generated by immunoSEQ multiplex PCR, the TCRdb table keeps only in-frame clones and is missing some. The sample contains 85,000 to 95,000 clones, 86% of which appear only once. CDR1 and CDR2 (germline): MNHEY, SVGAGI. The V end was cut by 6 bases, the J end by 2 bases, with 15 bases between. CDR3 length: 15 residues. This receptor was identified in a human donor in a cohort sampled during active COVID-19. The chain links TRBV6-5 to TRBJ2-3; D possibly corresponds to TRBD2 (6 bases). The sequenced sample was peripheral blood. This chain's CDR3 is CASRPPGEDTDTQYF. The CDR3 bases are TGTGCCAGCAGGCCGCCCGGGGAGGACACAGATACGCAGTATTTT.